This TCR beta chain came from a study of T cell responses to AZD1222 COVID-19 vaccine. Study-wide background: Investigators merged groups given second doses at roughly 4 or roughly 12 weeks. Findings and caveats of the study: Seropositive AZD1222 recipients at baseline numbered only five or six.

On this clone: Its antigen is currently unknown.

The repertoire was sequenced with immunoSEQ multiplex PCR; TCRdb's copy has only in-frame clones and lacks some. Of about 100,000 clones listed, about 88% are singletons. The germline gives CDR1 GTSNPN, CDR2 SVGIG (reference sequence). The CDR3 loop spans 12 amino acids. V lost 0 bases, J lost 7 bases, and 8 bases lay in between. Sample: peripheral blood, taken on day 0 of AZD1222 vaccination. The chain uses TRBV30 and TRBJ2-3, with D perhaps TRBD1 or TRBD2 (5 bases each). This receptor was obtained from an adult in good health. The CDR3 coding sequence is TGTGCCTGGAGTGTAAGGGGACATACGCAGTATTTT. Amino acid sequence: CAWSVRGHTQYF.